The sequence of this T cell receptor (beta chain) was determined in a study of T cell clonality in common variable immunodeficiency. Regarding the study as a whole: Links between repertoire features and CVID complications were heterogeneity-limited. In common variable immunodeficiency, TCR beta chains reportedly carried fewer deletions and N-nucleotide insertions. CVID subjects showed higher TCRbeta clonality than healthy controls.

CVID and control samples used equivalent genomic DNA input. Sequencing was performed with immunoSEQ multiplex PCR; in TCRdb, only in-frame clones are kept and a portion is missing. Singletons are absent from the sample, which has tens of thousands of clones. Trimming pared 6 bases from V and 3 bases from J, leaving 16 bases between. The germline CDR1 and CDR2 sequences are SNHLY and FYNNEI. The CDR3 totals 15 residues. This clone was seen at least ten times. Antigen: not known. The CDR3 end is not reached by the read, which stops 3 residues before it; the germline J gene fills it in. The same CDR3 is also encoded by other DNA sequences in this sample.

This TCR was sampled from a person aged 18 to 69 in good health. This chain links TRBV2 with TRBJ2-3, with D unclear. Sequencing input: peripheral blood mononuclear cells. The part of the CDR3 DNA that was read is TGTGCCAGCAGCGTACAAGGGCGAAATACAGATACG. Residues: CASSVQGRNTDT. The full CDR3 is CASSVQGRNTDTQYF.